Each of the 19 T cell receptor beta chains below was sequenced from the same sample in a study of OX40 agonist ivuxolimab in advanced cancers. Profiled with immunoSEQ multiplex PCR; TCRdb holds only in-frame clones, not every one. The data hold tens of thousands of clones, with around 80% observed a single time. The source material was CD4+ or CD8+ T cells sorted from blood, sampled in a trial of the OX40 agonist ivuxolimab. The receptors stem from an adult with an advanced solid tumor such as melanoma, head and neck, liver or kidney cancer.

This clone was recorded only once. The chain joins TRBV6-6 to TRBJ2-7, with D uncertain. With 5 bases removed from V and 5 bases from J, the gap between germline ends came to 16 bases. In germline, CDR1 is MNHNY, CDR2 SVGAGI (reference sequence). The CDR3 length is 14 residues. The CDR3 region is CASSPLVWSHEQYF. DNA for the CDR3: TGTGCCAGCAGTCCTCTAGTATGGAGCCACGAGCAGTACTTC.

The chain employs TRBV18 and TRBJ2-2; weak D call: TRBD2 (5 bases). Trimming pared 3 bases from V and 1 base from J, leaving 9 bases between. This CDR3 region has 15 residues. The germline V gene has CDR1 KGHSH and CDR2 LQKENI. The CDR3, as DNA: TGTGCCAGCTCACCCCCAGAGGGGAACACCGGGGAGCTGTTTTTT. Protein product: CASSPPEGNTGELFF.

J is TRBJ1-3 and V is TRBV5-1; 7 bases line up with TRBD1. The CDR3 loop spans 15 amino acids. Germline trimming cut 0 bases from V and 7 bases from J; bases unmatched to any gene: 7. Germline values: CDR1 SGHRS, CDR2 YFSETQ. The CDR3 sequence is CASSLASGGRNTIYF. CDR3 bases: TGCGCCAGCAGCTTGGCCTCAGGGGGGAGGAACACCATATATTTT.

This clone was picked up one time. This rearrangement joins TRBV27 to TRBJ2-7; 11 positions agree with TRBD2. The CDR3 length is 17 residues. V lost 4 bases to trimming and J lost 1 base; unmatched junction nucleotides: 9. CDR1 and CDR2 from the germline V gene are MNHEY and SMNVEV (reference sequence). The CDR3, as DNA: TGTGCCAGCAGTTCCCTCCTAACTAGCGGGAGTTCCTACGAGCAGTACTTC. Its protein product is CASSSLLTSGSSYEQYF.

The rearrangement joins TRBV19 to TRBJ2-1, with 10 nucleotides matching TRBD1. The CDR3 contains 14 residues. V was clipped by 10 bases and J by 9 bases; unmatched bases: 12. Germline V gene data show CDR1 as LNHDA and CDR2 as SQIVND (reference sequence). CDR3 in amino acids: CATRQGDRGSEQFF. In nucleotides, the CDR3 is TGTGCCACTCGGCAGGGGGACAGGGGTTCTGAGCAGTTCTTC.

This clone was picked up a small number of times. CDR3 bases: TGTGCCAGCAGCTCCGGAGGGTCTGAAGCTTTCTTT. It yields the protein CASSSGGSEAFF. V is TRBV5-6 and J is TRBJ1-1; D gene ambiguous. Germline lookup yields CDR1 SGHDT and CDR2 YYEEEE. Between the trimmed V and J ends, which lost 3 bases and 6 bases, there was a span of 9 bases. This CDR3 spans 12 amino acids. The variable domain in full, completed from reference TRBV5-6 and TRBJ1-1, reads DAGVTQSPTHLIKTRGQQVTLRCSPKSGHDTVSWYQQALGQGPQFIFQYYEEEERQRGNFPDRFSGHQFPNYSSELNVNALLLGDSALYLCASSSGGSEAFFGQGTRLTVV.

V is TRBV11-2 and J is TRBJ1-1; 9 bases are shared with TRBD1. The germline gives CDR1 SGHAT, CDR2 FQNNGV. The CDR3 has 15 amino acids. Unmatched junction bases numbered 5, after V lost 5 bases and J lost 1 base. The chain's CDR3 is CASSATGGPNTEAFF. CDR3 sequence (DNA): TGTGCCAGCAGCGCCACAGGGGGCCCGAACACTGAAGCTTTCTTT.

This chain connects TRBV10-3 to TRBJ2-2; D is unclear. The CDR3 totals 14 residues. V was clipped by 4 bases and J by 1 base, with 7 bases between them. Germline CDR1 ENHRY, CDR2 SYGVKD. CDR3 sequence: CAISGERNTGELFF. CDR3 DNA: TGTGCCATCAGTGGTGAAAGGAACACCGGGGAGCTGTTTTTT.

The chain employs TRBV6-1 and TRBJ1-1; 9 positions agree with TRBD1. The CDR3 totals 14 residues. Germline V gene data show CDR1 as MNHNS and CDR2 as SASEGT. With V trimmed by 0 bases and J by 6 bases, 2 bases remained unmatched. The CDR3: CASSEADRGPEAFF. In nucleotides, the CDR3 is TGTGCCAGCAGTGAAGCGGACAGGGGACCTGAAGCTTTCTTT.

The rearrangement links TRBV19 to TRBJ2-1, with D tentatively TRBD1 or TRBD2 (6 bases each). Trimming left V 5 bases short and J 3 bases short, with 17 bases between. Germline V CDR1 and CDR2: LNHDA, SQIVND (reference sequence). This CDR3 is built from 16 residues. CDR3 residues: CASSLGGGTGYNEQFF. CDR3 sequence (DNA): TGTGCCAGTAGTCTGGGGGGCGGGACGGGCTACAATGAGCAGTTCTTC.

This chain connects TRBV2 to TRBJ1-2, with D perhaps TRBD1 (5 bases). The CDR3 is 14 amino acids. Germline loops: CDR1 SNHLY, CDR2 FYNNEI. The V and J ends lost 1 base and 4 bases respectively, with 10 bases between them. The chain's CDR3 is CASSEGQRFYGYTF. The CDR3 region has the DNA TGTGCCAGCAGTGAAGGACAGAGATTCTATGGCTACACCTTC.

J is TRBJ2-3 and V is TRBV4-1; 9 bases line up with TRBD1. V gave up 3 bases and J gave up 3 bases; unmatched junction bases: 4. CDR3 length equals 15 residues. The germline CDR1 and CDR2 sequences are MGHRA and YSYEKL. The CDR3 spells CASSQVGQGTDTQYF. Here the CDR3 DNA reads TGCGCCAGCAGCCAGGTGGGACAGGGAACAGATACGCAGTATTTT.

The rearrangement uses TRBV5-1 and TRBJ2-7; tentatively, D is TRBD1 (6 bases). Trimming left V 4 bases short and J 4 bases short, with 18 bases between. Germline CDR1 reads SGHRS; CDR2 reads YFSETQ. There are 15 residues in the CDR3. CDR3 coding DNA: TGCGCCAGCAGCGAAGCGACAGGTGGTGGGTACGAGCAGTACTTC. The encoded protein is CASSEATGGGYEQYF.

Only one count was recorded for this clone. This chain uses TRBV19 with TRBJ2-5; 8 nucleotides align to TRBD2. CDR1 is LNHDA, CDR2 SQIVND, per germline (reference sequence). V dropped 7 bases and J dropped 7; count of bases not matched to a gene: 8. There are 13 residues in the CDR3. CDR3 sequence reads: CASTAGGLGTQYF. The CDR3 bases are TGTGCCAGTACCGCGGGGGGCCTGGGGACCCAGTACTTC.

A few counts support this clone. The chain combines TRBV7-6 with TRBJ1-5; 7 nucleotides match TRBD1. The CDR3 consists of 13 residues. Germline CDR1 SGHVS, CDR2 FNYEAQ. V shed 5 bases, J shed 7 bases, and the junction held 5 bases outside the gene matches. Here the CDR3 reads CASSPTGNQPQHF. The CDR3 nucleotides are TGTGCCAGCAGCCCGACAGGGAACCAGCCCCAGCATTTT.

The V gene is TRBV10-1, the J gene TRBJ2-7; 8 bases fit TRBD2. After removal of 5 bases from V and 2 bases from J, the junction contained 11 bases not matched to a gene. The CDR3 has 16 amino acids. CDR1 WNHNN and CDR2 SYGVQD come from the germline V gene (reference sequence). The CDR3 loop is CASSRESGRPTYEQYF. Written as DNA, the CDR3 is TGCGCCAGCAGTAGGGAAAGCGGGAGACCTACCTACGAGCAGTACTTC.

The chain joins TRBV19 to TRBJ1-1; tentatively, D is TRBD1 (6 bases). CDR3 length: 14 residues. Germline V gene lookup returns CDR1 LNHDA and CDR2 SQIVND (reference sequence). Trimming removed 5 bases from V and 2 bases from J, with 12 bases in between. As DNA, the CDR3 is TGTGCCAGTAGTTGGGCGGGGGGCAACACTGAAGCTTTCTTT. Translated, it gives CASSWAGGNTEAFF.

The rearrangement links TRBV6-1 to TRBJ2-7, with D unclear. The germline V gene has CDR1 MNHNS and CDR2 SASEGT. Trimming left V 5 bases short and J 6 bases short, with 14 bases between. The CDR3 has 13 amino acids. The CDR3 sequence is CASSLSVSGEQYF. The CDR3 bases are TGTGCCAGCAGTTTATCGGTGTCGGGCGAGCAGTACTTC.

J is TRBJ2-2 and V is TRBV4-2, with 8 bases lining up with TRBD2. Germline CDR1 and CDR2: LGHNA and YNFKEQ. The V gene end was trimmed by 9 bases and the J gene end by 2 bases; junction bases not matched to a gene: 2. The CDR3 contains 13 residues. CDR3 sequence (DNA): TGTGCCAGTACTAGCGGCAACACCGGGGAGCTGTTTTTT. Its translation is CASTSGNTGELFF.